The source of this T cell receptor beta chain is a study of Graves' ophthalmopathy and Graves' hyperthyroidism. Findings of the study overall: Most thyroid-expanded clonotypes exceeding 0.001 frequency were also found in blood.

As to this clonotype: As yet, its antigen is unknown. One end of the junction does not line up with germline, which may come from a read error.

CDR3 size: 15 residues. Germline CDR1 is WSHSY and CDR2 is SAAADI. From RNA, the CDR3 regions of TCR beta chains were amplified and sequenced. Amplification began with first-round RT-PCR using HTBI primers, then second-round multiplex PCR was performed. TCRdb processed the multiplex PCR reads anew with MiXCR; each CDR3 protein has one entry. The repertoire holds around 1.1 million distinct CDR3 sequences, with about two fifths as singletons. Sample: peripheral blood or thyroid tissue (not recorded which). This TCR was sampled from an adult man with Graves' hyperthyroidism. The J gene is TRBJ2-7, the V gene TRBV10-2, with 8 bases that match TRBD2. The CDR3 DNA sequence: TGTGCCAGCAGTTACCCCGGCGTAGCGGGGTCCGAGCAGTACTTC. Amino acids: CASSYPGVAGSEQYF.